This T cell receptor beta chain is from a study of OX40 agonist ivuxolimab in advanced cancers. Study observations and caveats: Among the nonresponders, some also had low normalized T-cell clonal expansion. Among the lowest levels of clonal expansion were found in partial responders at 0.1-3.0 mg/kg.

The table came from immunoSEQ multiplex PCR; TCRdb's copy has only in-frame clones and leaves some out. Of approximately 20,000 clones in the sample, about two thirds were seen once. In regard to this clone: Its antigen is not identified.

Germline V gene lookup returns CDR1 LNHNV and CDR2 YYDKDF (reference sequence). With 5 bases clipped from V and 0 bases from J, the junction kept 4 bases outside the gene matches. This CDR3 contains 16 residues. This rearrangement joins TRBV15 to TRBJ2-1; 10 bases match TRBD2. This TCR came from an adult with an advanced solid tumor such as melanoma, head and neck, liver or kidney cancer. The sequences come from CD4+ or CD8+ T cells sorted from blood, collected in a trial of the OX40 agonist ivuxolimab. CDR3 nucleotides: TGTGCCACCAGCTTAGAGCGGGGGGGCTCCTACAATGAGCAGTTCTTC. Protein sequence: CATSLERGGSYNEQFF.